The source of this T cell receptor beta chain is a study of control samples from healthy donors and cancer patients. This clone has a single count. Clones were read by immunoSEQ multiplex PCR, and TCRdb kept only the in-frame ones, dropping some. Seen here are tens of thousands of clones, more than 75% observed once, and the top ten hold 3.5% to 4%. The CDR3 runs to 13 residues. V was pared by 10 bases and J by 7 bases, with 17 bases between. The V gene's germline CDR1 is MNHEY and CDR2 SMNVEV (reference sequence). Material for sequencing was blood. The sequence was obtained from a woman aged 45-60 years in good health. The chain uses TRBV27 and TRBJ2-1; the D gene is possibly TRBD1 (6 bases). CDR3 coding DNA: TGTGCCACCAGAGGGACAAAAGGGAATGAGCAGTTCTTC. The encoded protein is CATRGTKGNEQFF.